The table lists the clone carrying this T cell receptor beta chain with a few counts. V was cut by 3 bases and J by 3 bases, with 19 bases left in between. This CDR3 has 16 residues. From germline, CDR1 is SGHRS and CDR2 YFSETQ. One entry per CDR3 protein, called by TCRdb with MiXCR from the 5' RACE reads. The data hold about 450,000 distinct CDR3 sequences, with 23% observed a single time. The data belong to a study of T-cell memory formation after mild COVID-19. V is TRBV5-1 and J is TRBJ2-7, with D perhaps TRBD2 (6 bases). Sequencing used PBMCs or a T cell subset sorted from them (not recorded which). The TCR originated in an adult woman who had mild COVID-19 (a few samples of this study predate the infection). Cell type and time point are not known. CDR3 in DNA: TGCGCCAGCAGCTCCAAGGCCGGGACTGGATTCTACGAGCAGTACTTC. Protein: CASSSKAGTGFYEQYF.